The rows below give T cell receptor beta chains drawn from one sample of a study of blood T cell repertoires in COVID-19. TCRdb's copy holds only in-frame clones and misses some; the assay was immunoSEQ multiplex PCR. This table has about 140,000 clones, more than 70% appearing once. The sequencing sample was made of peripheral blood. These receptors all stem from a man aged 50 to 60 with active or convalescent COVID-19. The CDR3 runs from the conserved cysteine through the conserved F or W. The D gene is left open where the match is weak. Clone size is shown for a subset of rows, as once, few, many or a class of expanded clone.

TRBD2	-	TRBV10-1	TRBJ2-1	CASSESNLAGESGEQFF	TGCGCCAGCAGTGAGTCGAACCTAGCGGGAGAGAGCGGTGAGCAGTTCTTC
TRBD1	-	TRBV2	TRBJ1-2	CASSRTGVFNF	TGTGCCAGCAGTAGGACAGGGGTTTTTAACTTC
TRBD2	-	TRBV23-1	TRBJ2-2	CASSQLAGERNTGELFF	TGCGCCAGCAGTCAATTAGCGGGAGAGAGGAACACCGGGGAGCTGTTTTTT
TRBD2	-	TRBV13	TRBJ2-3	CASSNSGRVPGTDTQYF	TGTGCCAGCAGCAATAGCGGGAGAGTCCCTGGCACAGATACGCAGTATTTT
-	-	TRBV28	TRBJ1-1	CASSLALLMNTEAFF	TGTGCCAGCAGTTTAGCACTCCTGATGAACACTGAAGCTTTCTTT
TRBD1	-	TRBV7-9	TRBJ2-2	CASSPVDRGATGELFF	TGTGCCAGCAGCCCCGTGGACAGGGGGGCGACCGGGGAGCTGTTTTTT
-	-	TRBV19	TRBJ2-7	CASSMDGIYEQYF	TGTGCCAGTAGTATGGACGGGATCTACGAGCAGTACTTC
TRBD2	-	TRBV29-1	TRBJ2-7	CSVAQPLLAGRGEQYF	TGCAGCGTTGCCCAGCCCCTACTAGCGGGAAGAGGCGAGCAGTACTTC
-	-	TRBV9	TRBJ2-3	CASSSSPEGTDTQYF	TGTGCCAGCAGCTCATCGCCGGAGGGCACAGATACGCAGTATTTT
-	-	TRBV25-1	TRBJ2-6	CASNPFGANVLTF	TGTGCCAGCAATCCCTTTGGGGCCAACGTCCTGACTTTC
-	-	TRBV5-6	TRBJ2-1	CASSLYNEQFF	TGTGCCAGCAGCCTCTACAATGAGCAGTTCTTC
-	-	TRBV3-1/TRBV3-2	TRBJ2-7	CASSQDLASEQYF	TGTGCCAGCAGCCAAGATCTGGCTAGCGAGCAGTACTTC
-	-	TRBV28	TRBJ1-1	CASSNRGRNTEAFF	TGTGCCAGCAGTAACAGAGGGAGGAACACTGAAGCTTTCTTT
TRBD1	-	TRBV5-4	TRBJ2-7	CASSLDLRTGHPLDF	TGTGCCAGCAGCTTGGACCTGAGGACAGGGCATCCTTTAGACTTC
-	-	TRBV29-1	TRBJ2-2	CSVELAERPTGELFF	TGCAGCGTTGAACTGGCGGAAAGACCCACCGGGGAGCTGTTTTTT
TRBD2	many	TRBV11-2	TRBJ2-7	CASSSPGRGDYEQYF	TGTGCCAGCAGCTCCCCCGGGAGGGGGGACTACGAGCAGTACTTC
-	-	TRBV6-5	TRBJ1-1	CASSYSGGRGTEAFF	TGTGCCAGCAGTTACTCGGGGGGGCGCGGAACTGAAGCTTTCTTT
TRBD1	-	TRBV15	TRBJ2-6	CATSRDRGRGSGANVLTF	TGTGCCACCAGCAGAGACAGGGGGCGCGGCTCTGGGGCCAACGTCCTGACTTTC
-	-	TRBV6-1	TRBJ1-5	CASSEGGVQPQHF	TGTGCCAGCAGTGAAGGGGGGGTTCAGCCCCAGCATTTT
-	-	TRBV12-3/TRBV12-4	TRBJ1-5	CASSKDTASQHF	TGTGCCAGCAGTAAAGACACCGCGTCCCAGCATTTT
TRBD1	-	TRBV18	TRBJ1-1	CASSSGQGASSEAFF	TGTGCCAGCTCATCCGGACAGGGGGCGTCGTCTGAAGCTTTCTTT
TRBD1	-	TRBV14	TRBJ1-1	CASSFYRGGNTEAFF	TGTGCCAGCAGCTTTTACAGGGGGGGAAACACTGAAGCTTTCTTT
-	-	TRBV19	TRBJ1-4	CASSKRYEKLFF	TGTGCCAGTAGTAAGCGTTATGAAAAACTGTTTTTT